This T cell receptor (beta chain) was identified during a study of T cell responses to AZD1222 COVID-19 vaccine. This CDR3 has 14 residues. Trimming cost V 6 bases and J 2 bases; bases outside gene matches: 4. Germline V gene data show CDR1 as LNHDA and CDR2 as SQIVND (reference sequence). Study-wide points: Just six AZD1222 recipients were seropositive at baseline.

Investigators merged groups given second doses at roughly 4 or roughly 12 weeks. On this clone: Its antigen remains unknown.

The table came from immunoSEQ multiplex PCR; TCRdb's copy has only in-frame clones and leaves some out. The sample carries approximately 120,000 clones, approximately 89% recorded once. The sequences come from peripheral blood, collected 28 days after the second AZD1222 dose. This chain joins TRBV19 and TRBJ1-3; 7 nucleotides line up with TRBD1. This clonotype originated in an adult who received the AZD1222 COVID-19 vaccine. The CDR3 DNA follows: TGTGCCAGTAGCAATCAGGGGGCTGGAAACACCATATATTTT. Translated: CASSNQGAGNTIYF.